This TCR beta chain comes out of a study of T cells in Graves' hyperthyroidism and ophthalmopathy. Regarding the study as a whole: Most thyroid-expanded clonotypes above 0.001 were also found in blood.

TCR beta CDR3 region amplification was performed from RNA transcripts. The HTBI set primed first-round TCR CDR3 RT-PCR. TCRdb called the multiplex PCR reads again in MiXCR, with one record for every CDR3 protein. The sample has approximately 510,000 distinct CDR3 sequences, around 21% seen once. This clonotype showed up many times. Its matching antigen is unknown. CDR3 length: 14 amino acids. Trimming cost V 2 bases and J 5 bases, with 13 bases left between them. Germline CDR1 MDHEN, CDR2 SYDVKM. The chain couples TRBV28 to TRBJ2-7, with D perhaps assigned TRBD1 or TRBD2 (5 bases each). Sequenced: blood. The origin of this receptor is a man between 18 and 29 years old with Graves' hyperthyroidism. The CDR3 sequence: CASSLPGPGNEQYF. The CDR3 nucleotides are TGTGCCAGCAGTTTACCGGGGCCAGGCAACGAGCAGTACTTC.